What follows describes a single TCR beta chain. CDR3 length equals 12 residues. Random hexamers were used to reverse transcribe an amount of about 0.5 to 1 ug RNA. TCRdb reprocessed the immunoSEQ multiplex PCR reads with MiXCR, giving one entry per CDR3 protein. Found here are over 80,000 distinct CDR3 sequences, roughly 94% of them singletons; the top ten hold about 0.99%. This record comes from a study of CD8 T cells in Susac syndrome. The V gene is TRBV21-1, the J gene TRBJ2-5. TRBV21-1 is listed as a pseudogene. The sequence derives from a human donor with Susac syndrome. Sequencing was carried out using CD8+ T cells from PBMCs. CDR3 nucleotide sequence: TGTGCCAGCAGCAATAGGCGGGAGACCCAGTACTTC. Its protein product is CASSNRRETQYF.